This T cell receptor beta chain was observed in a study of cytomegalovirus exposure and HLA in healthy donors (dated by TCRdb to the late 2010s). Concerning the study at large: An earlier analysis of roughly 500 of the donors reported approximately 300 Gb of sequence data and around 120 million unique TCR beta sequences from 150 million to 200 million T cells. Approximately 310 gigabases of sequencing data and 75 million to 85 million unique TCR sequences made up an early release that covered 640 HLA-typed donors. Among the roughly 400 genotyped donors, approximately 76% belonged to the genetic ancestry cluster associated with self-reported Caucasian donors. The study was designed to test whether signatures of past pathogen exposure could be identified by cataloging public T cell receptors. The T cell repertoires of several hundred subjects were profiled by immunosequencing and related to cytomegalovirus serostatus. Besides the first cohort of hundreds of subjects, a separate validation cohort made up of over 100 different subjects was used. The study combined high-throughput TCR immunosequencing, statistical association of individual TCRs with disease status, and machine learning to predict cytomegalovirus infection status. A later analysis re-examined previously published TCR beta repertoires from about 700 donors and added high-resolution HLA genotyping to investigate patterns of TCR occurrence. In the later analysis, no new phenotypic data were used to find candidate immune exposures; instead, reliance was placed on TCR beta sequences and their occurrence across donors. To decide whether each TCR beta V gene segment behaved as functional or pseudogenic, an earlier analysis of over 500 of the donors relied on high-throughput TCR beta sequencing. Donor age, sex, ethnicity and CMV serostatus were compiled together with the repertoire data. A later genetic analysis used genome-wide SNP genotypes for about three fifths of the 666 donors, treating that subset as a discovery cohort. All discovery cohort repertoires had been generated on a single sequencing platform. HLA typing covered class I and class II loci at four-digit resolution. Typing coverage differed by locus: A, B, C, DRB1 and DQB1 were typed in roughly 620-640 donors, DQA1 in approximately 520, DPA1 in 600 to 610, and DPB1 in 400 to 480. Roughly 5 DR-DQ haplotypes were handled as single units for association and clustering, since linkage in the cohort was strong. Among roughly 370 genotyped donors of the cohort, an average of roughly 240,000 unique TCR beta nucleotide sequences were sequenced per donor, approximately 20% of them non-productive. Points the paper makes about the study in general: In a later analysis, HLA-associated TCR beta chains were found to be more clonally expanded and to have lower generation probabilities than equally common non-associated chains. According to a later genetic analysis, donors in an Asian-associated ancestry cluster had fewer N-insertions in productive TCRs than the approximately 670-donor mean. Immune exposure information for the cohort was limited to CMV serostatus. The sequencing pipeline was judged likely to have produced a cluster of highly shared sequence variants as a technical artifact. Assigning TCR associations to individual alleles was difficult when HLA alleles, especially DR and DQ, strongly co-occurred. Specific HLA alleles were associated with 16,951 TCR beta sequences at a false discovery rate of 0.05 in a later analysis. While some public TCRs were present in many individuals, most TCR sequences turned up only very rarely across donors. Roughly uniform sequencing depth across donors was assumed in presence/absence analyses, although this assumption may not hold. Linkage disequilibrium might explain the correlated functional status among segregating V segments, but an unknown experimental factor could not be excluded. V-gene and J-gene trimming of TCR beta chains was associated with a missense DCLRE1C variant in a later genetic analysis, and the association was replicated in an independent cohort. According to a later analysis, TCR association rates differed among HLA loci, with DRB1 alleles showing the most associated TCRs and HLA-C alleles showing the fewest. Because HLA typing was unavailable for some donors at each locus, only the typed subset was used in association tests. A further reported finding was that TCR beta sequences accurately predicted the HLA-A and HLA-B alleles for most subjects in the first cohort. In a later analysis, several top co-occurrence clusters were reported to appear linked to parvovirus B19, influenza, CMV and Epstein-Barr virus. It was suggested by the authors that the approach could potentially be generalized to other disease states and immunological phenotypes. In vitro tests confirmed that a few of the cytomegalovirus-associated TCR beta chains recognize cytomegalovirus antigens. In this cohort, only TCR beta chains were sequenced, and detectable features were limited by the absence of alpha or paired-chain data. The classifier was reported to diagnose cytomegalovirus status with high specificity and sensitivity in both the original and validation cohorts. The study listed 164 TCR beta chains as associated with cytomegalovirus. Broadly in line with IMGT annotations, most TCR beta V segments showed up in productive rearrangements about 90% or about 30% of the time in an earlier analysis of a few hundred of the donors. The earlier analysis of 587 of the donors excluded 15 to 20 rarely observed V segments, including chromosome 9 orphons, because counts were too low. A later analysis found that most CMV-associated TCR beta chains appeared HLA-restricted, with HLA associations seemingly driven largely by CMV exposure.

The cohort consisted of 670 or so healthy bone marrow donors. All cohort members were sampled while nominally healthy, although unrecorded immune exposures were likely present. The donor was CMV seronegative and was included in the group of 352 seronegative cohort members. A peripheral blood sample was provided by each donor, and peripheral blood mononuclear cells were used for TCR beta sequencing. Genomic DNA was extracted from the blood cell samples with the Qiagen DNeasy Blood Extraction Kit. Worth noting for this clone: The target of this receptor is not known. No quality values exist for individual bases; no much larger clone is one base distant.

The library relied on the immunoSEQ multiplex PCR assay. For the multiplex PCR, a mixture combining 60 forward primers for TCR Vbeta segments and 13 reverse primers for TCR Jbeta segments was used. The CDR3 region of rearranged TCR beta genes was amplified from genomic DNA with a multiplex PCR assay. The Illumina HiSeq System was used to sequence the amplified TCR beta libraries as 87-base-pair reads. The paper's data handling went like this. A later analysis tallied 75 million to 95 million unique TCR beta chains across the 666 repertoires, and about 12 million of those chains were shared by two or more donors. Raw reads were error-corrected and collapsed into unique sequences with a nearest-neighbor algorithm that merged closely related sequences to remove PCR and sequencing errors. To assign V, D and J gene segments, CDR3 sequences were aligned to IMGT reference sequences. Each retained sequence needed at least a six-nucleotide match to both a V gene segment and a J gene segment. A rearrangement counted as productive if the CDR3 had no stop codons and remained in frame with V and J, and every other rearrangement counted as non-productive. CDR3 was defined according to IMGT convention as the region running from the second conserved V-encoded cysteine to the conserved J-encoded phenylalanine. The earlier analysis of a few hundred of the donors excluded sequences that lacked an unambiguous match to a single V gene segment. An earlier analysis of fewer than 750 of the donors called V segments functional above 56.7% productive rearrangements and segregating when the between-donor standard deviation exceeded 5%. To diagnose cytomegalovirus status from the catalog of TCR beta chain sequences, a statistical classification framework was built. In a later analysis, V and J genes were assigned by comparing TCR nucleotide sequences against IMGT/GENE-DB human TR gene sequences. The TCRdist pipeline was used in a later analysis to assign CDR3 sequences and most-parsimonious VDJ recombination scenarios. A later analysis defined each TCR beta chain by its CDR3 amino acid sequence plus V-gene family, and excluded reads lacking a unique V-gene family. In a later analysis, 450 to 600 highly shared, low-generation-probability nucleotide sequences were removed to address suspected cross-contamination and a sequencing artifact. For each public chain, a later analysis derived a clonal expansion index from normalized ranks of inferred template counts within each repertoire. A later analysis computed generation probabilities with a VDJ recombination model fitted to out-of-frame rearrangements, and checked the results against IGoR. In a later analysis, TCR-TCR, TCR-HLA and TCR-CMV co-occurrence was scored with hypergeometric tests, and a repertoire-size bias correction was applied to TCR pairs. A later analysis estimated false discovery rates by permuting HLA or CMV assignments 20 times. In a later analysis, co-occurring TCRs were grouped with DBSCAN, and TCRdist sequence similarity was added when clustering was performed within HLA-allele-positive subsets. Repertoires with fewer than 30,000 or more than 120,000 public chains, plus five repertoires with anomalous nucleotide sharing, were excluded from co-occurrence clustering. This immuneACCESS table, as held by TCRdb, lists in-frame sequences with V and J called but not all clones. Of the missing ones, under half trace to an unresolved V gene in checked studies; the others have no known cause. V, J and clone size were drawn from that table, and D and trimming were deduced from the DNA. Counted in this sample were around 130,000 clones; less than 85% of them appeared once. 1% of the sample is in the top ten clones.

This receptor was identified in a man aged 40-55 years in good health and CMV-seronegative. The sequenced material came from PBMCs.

The CDR3 protein is CASGPSGVETQYF. The DNA sequence follows: TGTGCTAGTGGTCCCTCGGGGGTAGAGACCCAGTACTTC. This sequence uses TRBV12-5 and TRBJ2-5; a tentative D match to TRBD2 spans 6 bases. Including cysteine and phenylalanine, the CDR3 has 13 amino acids. The entry retains the CDR3 DNA only, 39 bases that are in frame from base 1. Relative to germline, V is 5 bases shorter and J is 4 bases shorter, with 11 bases between their ends. The germline V gene supplies CDR1 LGHNT and CDR2 FRNRAP.